This is a list of T cell receptor beta chains from one sample in a study of shared clonotypes between healthy human individuals. Sequencing used immunoSEQ multiplex PCR; TCRdb keeps in-frame clones, though not all of them. The sample includes about 500,000 clones, 70% to 80% of them seen just once. The sample consisted of PBMCs. The receptors originated from a woman aged 40-49 years in good health. Some clones in this sample may be carry-over from other donors' samples. CDR3s include the opening cysteine and the closing phenylalanine or tryptophan. The D gene is left open where the match is weak. Clone size is stated in some rows and not others, as once, few, many or a class when expanded.

size | D | J | V | DNA | CDR3
many | TRBD2 | TRBJ2-4 | TRBV30 | TGTGCCTGGACCAAGGGAGGGCCAAACATTCAGTACTTC | CAWTKGGPNIQYF
. | . | TRBJ1-1 | TRBV6-1 | TGTGCCAGCAGTAGACAGAACACTGAAGCTTTCTTT | CASSRQNTEAFF
. | TRBD2 | TRBJ2-1 | TRBV5-4 | TGTGCCAGTAGCGGGAGCGGGTCCTACAATGAGCAGTTCTTC | CASSGSGSYNEQFF
. | . | TRBJ2-4 | TRBV11-3 | TGTGCCAGCAGCCCAGGAGGAGAAAAAAACATTCAGTACTTC | CASSPGGEKNIQYF
. | TRBD2 | TRBJ2-4 | TRBV4-3 | TGCGCCAGCAGCCAATTGGGACTAGCGGGAGACATTCAGTACTTC | CASSQLGLAGDIQYF
. | . | TRBJ1-1 | TRBV5-4 | TGTGCCAGCAGCCACCCAGACAGGAACACTGAAGCTTTCTTT | CASSHPDRNTEAFF
. | . | TRBJ1-1 | TRBV20-1 | TGCAGTGCTAGAGGCGAGGCTGAAGCTTTCTTT | CSARGEAEAFF
. | . | TRBJ2-5 | TRBV2 | TGTGCCAGCAGGGCACTCCAGGACCGGCAGGGTGAGACCCAGTACTTC | CASRALQDRQGETQYF
. | . | TRBJ1-5 | TRBV28 | TGTGCCAGCAGTCCCCCCGCGGACGCCCCTTCGGCCCAGCATTTT | CASSPPADAPSAQHF
many | . | TRBJ2-7 | TRBV30 | TGTGCCTGGAGTGCAGGTTCCGAGCAGTACTTC | CAWSAGSEQYF
. | TRBD1 | TRBJ2-3 | TRBV5-4 | TGTGCCAGCAGCTCCGCAGGGGGTAGAAGCACAGATACGCAGTATTTT | CASSSAGGRSTDTQYF
. | . | TRBJ2-5 | TRBV5-4 | TGCGCCAGCAGCCCGATACAGACAGAGACCCAGTACTTC | CASSPIQTETQYF
many | . | TRBJ2-5 | TRBV30 | TGTGCCTGGAGTCCCGCAGCCTCCGTGGCCCAGTACTTC | CAWSPAASVAQYF
many | . | TRBJ2-7 | TRBV4-2 | TGTGCCAGCAGCCAAGGGTCGAACCTTCAAGCGGGCGAGCAGTACTTC | CASSQGSNLQAGEQYF
. | . | TRBJ2-3 | TRBV9 | TGTGCCAGCAGCGTAACGGGACTCACAGATACGCAGTATTTT | CASSVTGLTDTQYF
. | . | TRBJ1-3 | TRBV4-2 | TGTGCCAGCAGCCAAGAGCTACGAAACACCATATATTTT | CASSQELRNTIYF
few | TRBD1 | TRBJ2-7 | TRBV23-1 | TGCGCCAGCAGCGACAGGGGAGTCGTCGAGCAGTACTTC | CASSDRGVVEQYF
. | . | TRBJ2-7 | TRBV25-1 | TGTGCCAGCAGTGATATATCCGGGGCTCCAAGCTCCTACGAGCAGTACTTC | CASSDISGAPSSYEQYF
. | . | TRBJ2-3 | TRBV9 | TGTGCCAGCAGCGTATTTACAGACCCCACAGATACGCAGTATTTT | CASSVFTDPTDTQYF
. | . | TRBJ1-5 | TRBV11-1 | TGTGCCAGCAGCCCCAACAGGGATCAGCCCCAGCATTTT | CASSPNRDQPQHF
. | . | TRBJ2-2 | TRBV27 | TGTGCCAGCAGCCATTCCCCCCGGGCCGCCACCTACACCGGGGAGCTGTTTTTT | CASSHSPRAATYTGELFF
. | . | TRBJ2-7 | TRBV7-9 | TGTGCCAGCGGCGGACGGACGGGCGAGCAGTACTTC | CASGGRTGEQYF
. | . | TRBJ2-7 | TRBV28 | TGTGCCAGCAGTTTATCAGGACAGAGATACGAGCAGTACTTC | CASSLSGQRYEQYF
. | . | TRBJ1-4 | TRBV7-8 | TGTGCCAGCAGCTTAGGGGGGCGGACTAGAAAACTGTTTTTT | CASSLGGRTRKLFF
. | . | TRBJ1-2 | TRBV28 | TGTGCCAGCAGTACTTCAGGGTTTGGCTACACCTTC | CASSTSGFGYTF
. | . | TRBJ2-7 | TRBV10-3 | TGTGCCATCAGTGTCCGTAACGAGCAGTACTTC | CAISVRNEQYF
many | . | TRBJ2-1 | TRBV4-1 | TGCGCCAGCAGCCCATACGGGACGGTAAGCTCCTACAATGAGCAGTTCTTC | CASSPYGTVSSYNEQFF
few | . | TRBJ2-7 | TRBV28 | TGTGCCAGCAGTTTATCCCACGACTCCGAGCAGTACTTC | CASSLSHDSEQYF
. | TRBD1 | TRBJ2-1 | TRBV5-1 | TGCGCCAGCAGCTTGGATTCTTCCGGACAGGCGAGGTATGAGCAGTTCTTC | CASSLDSSGQARYEQFF
. | TRBD1 | TRBJ1-2 | TRBV7-2 | TGTGCCAGCAGCTTAGCTTGGGGAGGGACAGTCTATGGCTACACCTTC | CASSLAWGGTVYGYTF
. | . | TRBJ1-1 | TRBV18 | TGTGCCAGCTCACCAAGGTTCGGGGTCGGGGAAGCCGACACTGAAGCTTTCTTT | CASSPRFGVGEADTEAFF
. | TRBD1 | TRBJ2-7 | TRBV5-4 | TGTGCCAGCAGCCAGGACAGGGACGAGCAGTACTTC | CASSQDRDEQYF
once | TRBD1 | TRBJ2-5 | TRBV4-2 | TGTGCCAGCAGCCAGAACGGACAGGGACAAGAGACCCAGTACTTC | CASSQNGQGQETQYF
. | . | TRBJ2-5 | TRBV29-1 | TGCAGCTCTACCACGAACCAAGAGACCCAGTACTTC | CSSTTNQETQYF
. | TRBD2 | TRBJ2-3 | TRBV7-2 | TGTGCCAGCAGCTTAGTAGCGGGACCCACAGATACGCAGTATTTT | CASSLVAGPTDTQYF
. | TRBD2 | TRBJ2-1 | TRBV9 | TGTGCCAGCAGCGACTTCCTAGCGGGAGGGCTCAATGAGCAGTTCTTC | CASSDFLAGGLNEQFF
many | . | TRBJ2-5 | TRBV7-8 | TGTGCCAGCAACCCTCCAAGCGAGTCACGGACCCAGTACTTC | CASNPPSESRTQYF
. | . | TRBJ2-2 | TRBV28 | TGTGCCAGCAGTTCCCTTAGTATTAACACCGGGGAGCTGTTTTTT | CASSSLSINTGELFF
. | . | TRBJ2-7 | TRBV28 | TGTGCCAGCAGTTTATCGTTTTCCCACGAGCAGTACTTC | CASSLSFSHEQYF
. | . | TRBJ2-2 | TRBV5-1 | TGCGCCAGCAGCTTGGCAGGGGCGGAGAAGGTCCTCACCGGGGAGCTGTTTTTT | CASSLAGAEKVLTGELFF
many | TRBD2 | TRBJ2-1 | TRBV4-3 | TGCGCCAGCAGCCAAGAGGTTGGGACTAGGGGGTACAATGAGCAGTTCTTC | CASSQEVGTRGYNEQFF
. | . | TRBJ1-2 | TRBV19 | TGTGCCAGTACCAATCCCCCGGGCGGAACAGGGCACAACTATGGCTACACCTTC | CASTNPPGGTGHNYGYTF
. | . | TRBJ2-7 | TRBV4-1 | TGCGCCAGCAGCATAAGGGAGAGCTCCTACGAGCAGTACTTC | CASSIRESSYEQYF
few | TRBD2 | TRBJ2-1 | TRBV2 | TGTGCCAGCAGGTCTACTAGCGGGAGGGCCTGGATTGAGCAGTTCTTC | CASRSTSGRAWIEQFF
. | . | TRBJ2-1 | TRBV7-2 | TGTGCCAGCAGCCCCCCCGGGGGCTTTGGCGAGCAGTTCTTC | CASSPPGGFGEQFF
few | . | TRBJ1-1 | TRBV29-1 | TGCAGCGTTGAAGCCGGGGGCGGCCTGATGGGTAGCACTGAAGCTTTCTTT | CSVEAGGGLMGSTEAFF
few | TRBD1 | TRBJ2-1 | TRBV4-1 | TGCGCCAGCAGACAGACCTTCGGGACCGGGACAGCACCCTTCAATGAGCAGTTCTTC | CASRQTFGTGTAPFNEQFF
. | TRBD1 | TRBJ2-7 | TRBV7-8 | TGTGCCAGCAGCTTAGAACGACAGGGGTACTACGAGCAGTACTTC | CASSLERQGYYEQYF
. | . | TRBJ1-3 | TRBV29-1 | TGCAGCGTTGTTCGGGTCGGAGGAAACACCATATATTTT | CSVVRVGGNTIYF
. | TRBD1 | TRBJ2-7 | TRBV27 | TGTGCCAGCAGTATACGCGGGACAGGGGTTTGGGAGCAGTACTTC | CASSIRGTGVWEQYF
. | . | TRBJ1-5 | TRBV30 | TGTGCCTGGAGTGTAGGCCCAGGGCCCAGCAATCAGCCCCAGCATTTT | CAWSVGPGPSNQPQHF
. | . | TRBJ2-7 | TRBV2 | TGTGCCAGCCAAAAACACGATAAGGGCTACGAGCAGTACTTC | CASQKHDKGYEQYF
. | . | TRBJ2-3 | TRBV30 | TGTGCCTTACAGGGTTTATCAGATACGCAGTATTTT | CALQGLSDTQYF
. | . | TRBJ2-7 | TRBV9 | TGTGCCAGCAGCGTCGGGACTCGTTATACCTACGAGCAGTACTTC | CASSVGTRYTYEQYF
. | TRBD1 | TRBJ1-4 | TRBV7-9 | TGTGCCAGCAGCCAAGACAGGGACCTTAATGAAAAACTGTTTTTT | CASSQDRDLNEKLFF
few | TRBD1 | TRBJ1-4 | TRBV9 | TGTGCCAGCGTTCGACAGGGGGATGAAAAACTGTTTTTT | CASVRQGDEKLFF